This TCR beta chain was profiled in a study of post-analysis software for immune sequencing data. Whole-study results and caveats: Controls showed lower frequencies than patients for five TRBV segments, and TRBV5-6, TRBV5-1 and TRBV20-1 were among these. A significant reduction in normalized Chao1 diversity was observed in multiple sclerosis patients versus controls. Samples made in the same batch grouped tightly together by F measure.

On this clonotype: Its antigen remains unidentified.

CDR1 is MGHDK, CDR2 SYGVNS, per germline. The V end was cut by 2 bases, the J end by 5 bases, with 1 base between. The CDR3 has 11 residues. Libraries were made from TCR beta cDNA, and they carried unique molecular identifiers. TCRdb re-derived calls from the PCR reads in MiXCR, one entry per CDR3 protein. This table has over 700,000 distinct CDR3 sequences, roughly 29% appearing once. The receptor was isolated from a girl aged 5 to 17 with multiple sclerosis. This chain connects TRBV25-1 to TRBJ2-1; D remains ambiguous. Sample: blood. The CDR3 loop reads CASSEHNEQFF. CDR3 DNA sequence: TGTGCCAGCAGTGAACACAATGAGCAGTTCTTC. Full variable domain (missing parts from reference TRBV25-1 and TRBJ2-1): EADIYQTPRYLVIGTGKKITLECSQTMGHDKMYWYQQDPGMELHLIHYSYGVNSTEKGDLSSESTVSRIRTEHFPLTLESARPSHTSQYLCASSEHNEQFFGPGTRLTVL.